The following is a T cell receptor (beta chain) sequence with its context. This specimen comes from a study of blood T cell repertoires in COVID-19. Study at large: Whether acute or convalescent, the COVID-19 samples came from the United States, Italy and Spain.

Sequenced by immunoSEQ multiplex PCR; TCRdb stores in-frame clones only, minus some. The data show 150,000 to 250,000 clones, approximately 84% seen once. Germline lookup yields CDR1 LNHDA and CDR2 SQIVND (reference sequence). V gave up 5 bases and J gave up 1 base, with 8 bases separating them. The CDR3 is made up of 13 amino acids. This rearrangement joins TRBV19 to TRBJ1-1; D remains unclear. This clonotype originated in a human donor with acute or convalescent COVID-19. The donor label of this sample is uncertain. The sequenced sample consisted of peripheral blood. The CDR3: CASSPKQNTEAFF. The CDR3 nucleotides are TGTGCCAGTAGTCCGAAACAGAACACTGAAGCTTTCTTT.